Listed here is a single TCR beta chain. Based on its abundance in the sample, this clone is medium-sized (0.01 to 0.1%). What antigen it recognizes has not been identified. One base away there is no much larger clone; base qualities are not given. This sample is drawn from a study of metastatic and nonmetastatic thyroid tumors (TCRdb year 2020). Regarding the complete study: The researchers compared repertoires between peripheral blood samples and tumor or nodule tissue samples from patients with malignant or benign thyroid disease.

Summary of the overall study and its limitations: TCR beta diversity was reported as significantly higher in malignant tumors than in benign nodules, in both blood and tumor samples.

V is shortened by 1 base, J by 4 bases, and the region joining them spans 13 bases. The CDR3 spans 15 residues, from the cysteine through the phenylalanine. Of the read, only the CDR3 DNA is kept; its 45 bases are in frame from base 1. CDR1 and CDR2, per the germline V gene, are MNHNS and SASEGT. Library construction relied on PCR. This sample was sequenced with an Illumina HiSeq 4000. High-throughput sequencing was used to profile the TCR beta-chain CDR3 region of every patient. Under the source paper's analysis protocol: CDR3 differences across clinicopathological groups were used to build a classifier for discriminating distant-metastatic papillary thyroid cancer patients. The Shannon index was used to measure repertoire diversity, and the Morisita-Horn index was used to measure how similar tumor and blood repertoires were. TCRdb passed the public sequencing reads through fastp at Q25 and MiXCR, retaining productive beta sequences. V and J calls and clone size were set by TCRdb, not the authors. The sample yields some 17,000 clones; under 30% were counted once. The ten largest make up 11% of the sample.

Before undergoing thyroid surgery, none of the patients had been given any kind of treatment. Patient clinical samples collected from about 2011 to 2018 were retrospectively analysed using T-cell receptor beta sequencing. The receptor was isolated from a male donor with papillary thyroid cancer or a benign thyroid nodule (not recorded which). Some clones in this sample may be carry-over from other donors' samples. The chain is encoded by TRBV6-1 joined to TRBJ1-2; the D gene is not confidently resolved. Sequencing input: blood. CDR3 region: CASSEDRGASYGYTF. The nucleotide sequence is TGTGCCAGCAGTGAAGACCGAGGCGCTAGCTATGGCTACACCTTC.